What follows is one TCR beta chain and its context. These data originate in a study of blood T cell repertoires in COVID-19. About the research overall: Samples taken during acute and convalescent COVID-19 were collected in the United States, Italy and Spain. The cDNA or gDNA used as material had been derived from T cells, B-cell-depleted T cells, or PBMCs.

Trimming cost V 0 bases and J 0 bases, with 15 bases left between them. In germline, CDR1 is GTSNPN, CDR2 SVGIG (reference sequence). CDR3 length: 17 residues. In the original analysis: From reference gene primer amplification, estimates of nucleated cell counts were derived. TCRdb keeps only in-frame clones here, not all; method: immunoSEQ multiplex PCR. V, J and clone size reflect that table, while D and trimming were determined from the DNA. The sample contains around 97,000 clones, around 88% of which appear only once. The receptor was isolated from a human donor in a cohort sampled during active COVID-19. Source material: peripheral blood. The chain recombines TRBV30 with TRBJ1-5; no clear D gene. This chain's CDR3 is CAWSVGFLKYSNQPQHF. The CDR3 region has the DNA TGTGCCTGGAGTGTCGGTTTCCTCAAATATAGCAATCAGCCCCAGCATTTT.